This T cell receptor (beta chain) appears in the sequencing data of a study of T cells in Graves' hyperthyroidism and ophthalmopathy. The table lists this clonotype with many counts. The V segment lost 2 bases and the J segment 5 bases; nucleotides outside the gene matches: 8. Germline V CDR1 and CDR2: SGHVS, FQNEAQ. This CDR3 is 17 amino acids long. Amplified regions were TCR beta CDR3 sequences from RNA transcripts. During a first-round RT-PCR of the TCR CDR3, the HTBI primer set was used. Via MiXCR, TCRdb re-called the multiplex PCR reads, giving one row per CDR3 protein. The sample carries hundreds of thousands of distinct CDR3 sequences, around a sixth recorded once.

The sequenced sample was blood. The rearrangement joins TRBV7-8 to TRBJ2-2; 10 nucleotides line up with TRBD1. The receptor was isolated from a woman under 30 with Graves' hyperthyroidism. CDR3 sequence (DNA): TGTGCCAGCAGCTTAATACCGGGACAGGGGTCAACCGGGGAGCTGTTTTTT. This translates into CASSLIPGQGSTGELFF.